These 11 T cell receptor beta chains originate from one sample sequenced in a study of vaccination and CD4 T cells after COVID-19 (dated by TCRdb to 2021 to 2024). Their recognized antigens are unknown. The library was obtained by PCR. The listed sequencing device is Illumina iSeq 100. TCR sequencing of DNA from cultured CD4+ T cells used the Oncomine TCR Beta short-read assay at the Johns Hopkins FTIC core. In-frame beta chains were kept once TCRdb had trimmed the public reads at Q25 with fastp and called clones with MiXCR. Every CDR3 protein is listed once, alongside the most common genes and DNA of its rows. This sample holds about 8,900 distinct CDR3 sequences; 50% to 80% were observed only once. The top ten constitute under 40% of the sample. The treatment or condition label for this specimen denotes: roughly ten-day PBMC culture with coronavirus spike peptide pools or control peptides (ViraFEST assay).

Sequencing was done on a sample of CD4+ T cells from blood, cultured in vitro. These receptors originate from a human donor who had recovered from COVID-19.

This clonotype showed up just a few times. The CDR3 nucleotides read TGTGCCAGCAGCCATCGACCCGAGACCCAGTACTTC. It codes for CASSHRPETQYF. The V call is TRBV7-2, the J call TRBJ2-5, with D unclear. V lost 5 bases to trimming and J lost 5 bases, with 9 bases between them. Germline V lookup: CDR1 SGHTA, CDR2 FQGNSA. The CDR3 has 12 residues. The full variable domain, completed using reference TRBV7-2 and TRBJ2-5, is GAGVSQSPSNKVTEKGKDVELRCDPISGHTALYWYRQSLGQGLEFLIYFQGNSAPDKSGLPSDRFSAERTGGSVSTLTIQRTQQEDSAVYLCASSHRPETQYFGPGTRLLVL.

The genes are TRBV7-2 and TRBJ2-3; D is unresolved. The CDR3 sequence is 13 residues long. Germline loops: CDR1 SGHTA, CDR2 FQGNSA. Trimming removed 4 bases from V and 6 bases from J, with 11 bases in between. The CDR3 sequence is CASSSQLGDTQYF. The CDR3 bases are TGTGCCAGCAGCTCCCAGTTGGGGGATACGCAGTATTTT. Full variable domain (missing parts from reference TRBV7-2 and TRBJ2-3): GAGVSQSPSNKVTEKGKDVELRCDPISGHTALYWYRQSLGQGLEFLIYFQGNSAPDKSGLPSDRFSAERTGGSVSTLTIQRTQQEDSAVYLCASSSQLGDTQYFGPGTRLTVL.

This chain links TRBV6-2 or TRBV6-3 with TRBJ1-5; 8 nucleotides match TRBD1. The germline CDR1 and CDR2 sequences are MNHEY and SVGEGT. This CDR3 spans 14 amino acids. V dropped 5 bases and J dropped 6; count of bases not matched to a gene: 6. DNA for the CDR3: TGTGCCAGCAGTCAGCCAGGGGGCGCTCAGCCCCAGCATTTT. It encodes CASSQPGGAQPQHF.

CDR3 amino acids: CSASRDQDSPLHF. CDR3 DNA sequence: TGCAGTGCTTCCCGGGACCAAGATTCACCCCTCCACTTT. The rearrangement joins TRBV20-1 to TRBJ1-6; TRBD1 is a possible D gene (5 bases). V lost 5 bases to trimming and J lost 8 bases, with 13 bases between them. The CDR3 is 13 residues long. Germline-derived CDR1 and CDR2 are DFQATT and SNEGSKA (reference sequence).

The chain combines TRBV6-1 with TRBJ1-3; D is perhaps TRBD1 (5 bases). The CDR3 is 13 amino acids. V gave up 5 bases and J gave up 1 base, with 6 bases separating them. Per the germline V gene, CDR1 is MNHNS and CDR2 is SASEGT. Here the CDR3 reads CASSRGSGNTIYF. CDR3 DNA sequence: TGTGCCAGCAGTAGGGGTTCTGGAAACACCATATATTTT.

This chain uses TRBV27 with TRBJ2-3, with D tentatively TRBD1 (6 bases). This CDR3 region has 14 residues. Trimming cost V 9 bases and J 2 bases, with 15 bases left between them. Germline CDR1 and CDR2: MNHEY and SMNVEV (reference sequence). CDR3 sequence (DNA): TGTGCCAGGCCTCCGACAGGAGCCACAGATACGCAGTATTTT. Protein product: CARPPTGATDTQYF.

This chain uses TRBV11-2 with TRBJ2-5, with D uncertain. In germline, CDR1 is SGHAT, CDR2 FQNNGV. The CDR3 totals 13 residues. V was pared by 2 bases and J by 5 bases, with 9 bases between. CDR3 region: CASSLSALETQYF. As DNA, the CDR3 is TGTGCCAGCAGCTTATCGGCATTGGAGACCCAGTACTTC.

The rearrangement joins TRBV7-9 to TRBJ1-4; D may be TRBD1 (6 bases). V was cut by 7 bases and J by 0 bases, with 9 bases left in between. Per the germline V gene, CDR1 is SEHNR and CDR2 is FQNEAQ (reference sequence). CDR3 length: 14 amino acids. CDR3 region: CASNEGATNEKLFF. As DNA, the CDR3 is TGTGCCAGCAACGAGGGGGCAACTAATGAAAAACTGTTTTTT.

The rearrangement uses TRBV7-3 and TRBJ2-5, with D perhaps TRBD1 (6 bases). V was clipped by 3 bases and J by 5 bases, with 10 bases between them. The length of the CDR3 is 13 residues. Germline V CDR1 and CDR2: SGHTA, FQGTGA. The CDR3 DNA sequence: TGTGCCAGCAGCTTTGCAGGGGAGGAGACCCAGTACTTC. Amino acid sequence: CASSFAGEETQYF.

The chain joins TRBV5-5 to TRBJ2-1; D is undetermined. V lost 0 bases to trimming and J lost 1 base, with 20 bases between them. The CDR3 covers 19 residues. The germline V gene encodes CDR1 SGHKS and CDR2 YYEKEE (reference sequence). The CDR3 nucleotides read TGTGCCAGCAGCTTGGTGGGCAGGTCTCCGATCCAGTCCTACAATGAGCAGTTCTTC. Protein sequence: CASSLVGRSPIQSYNEQFF.

This clonotype was detected only a few times. This chain links TRBV20-1 with TRBJ1-1, with 9 nucleotides matching TRBD1. Germline CDR1 is DFQATT and CDR2 is SNEGSKA (reference sequence). The V gene end was trimmed by 6 bases and the J gene end by 4 bases; junction bases not matched to a gene: 9. The CDR3 runs to 14 residues. CDR3 in amino acids: CSALTGGLGTEAFF. CDR3 sequence (DNA): TGCAGTGCGCTAACAGGGGGCTTGGGCACTGAAGCTTTCTTT.